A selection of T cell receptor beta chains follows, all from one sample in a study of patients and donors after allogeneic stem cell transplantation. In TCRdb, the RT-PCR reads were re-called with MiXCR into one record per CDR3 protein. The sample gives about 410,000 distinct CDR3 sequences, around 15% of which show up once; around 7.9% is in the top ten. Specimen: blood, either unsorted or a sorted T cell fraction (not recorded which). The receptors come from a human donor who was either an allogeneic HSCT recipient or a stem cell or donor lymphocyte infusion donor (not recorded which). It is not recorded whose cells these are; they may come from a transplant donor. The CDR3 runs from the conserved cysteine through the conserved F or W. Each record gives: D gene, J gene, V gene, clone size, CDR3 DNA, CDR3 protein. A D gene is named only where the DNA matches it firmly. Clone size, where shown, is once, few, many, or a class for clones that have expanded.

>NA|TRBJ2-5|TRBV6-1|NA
TGTGCCAGCAGTGAGATGGGAGTTAGTTTC
CASSEMGVSF
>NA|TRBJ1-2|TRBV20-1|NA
TGCAGTGCTAGGACCCCCACGGGGAACTATGGCTACACCTTC
CSARTPTGNYGYTF
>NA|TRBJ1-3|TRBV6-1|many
TGTGCCAGCACGAGGAACTCTGGAAACACCATATATTTT
CASTRNSGNTIYF
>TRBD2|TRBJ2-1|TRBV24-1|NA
TGTGCCACCAGTGACGATAGGACTAGCGGAAGCTCCTACAATGAGCAGTTCTTC
CATSDDRTSGSSYNEQFF
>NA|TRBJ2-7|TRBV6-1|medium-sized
TGTGCCAGCAGCGGGGACGCAAACTACGAGCAGTACTTC
CASSGDANYEQYF
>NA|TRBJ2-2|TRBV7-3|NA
TGTGCCAGCTGCTCTAAGAACCGGGACGGAAAAAACACCGGGGAGCTGTTTTTT
CASCSKNRDGKNTGELFF
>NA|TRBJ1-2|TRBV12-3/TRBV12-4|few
TGTGCCAGCAGTTCCCCGTATGGCTACACCTTC
CASSSPYGYTF
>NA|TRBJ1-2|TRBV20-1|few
TGCAGTGCTAATCCGGGACGGGGTAACTATGGCTACACCTTC
CSANPGRGNYGYTF
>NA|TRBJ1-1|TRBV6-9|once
TGTGCCAGCAGTTTGGGCGAGAAGAACACTGAAGCTTTCTTT
CASSLGEKNTEAFF
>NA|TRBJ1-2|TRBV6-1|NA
TGTGCCAGCAGGGCTCTCAGGGTCTATGGCTACACCTTC
CASRALRVYGYTF
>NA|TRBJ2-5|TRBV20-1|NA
TGCAGTGCTAGAAGGACAGACGGAGAGACCCAGTACTTC
CSARRTDGETQYF